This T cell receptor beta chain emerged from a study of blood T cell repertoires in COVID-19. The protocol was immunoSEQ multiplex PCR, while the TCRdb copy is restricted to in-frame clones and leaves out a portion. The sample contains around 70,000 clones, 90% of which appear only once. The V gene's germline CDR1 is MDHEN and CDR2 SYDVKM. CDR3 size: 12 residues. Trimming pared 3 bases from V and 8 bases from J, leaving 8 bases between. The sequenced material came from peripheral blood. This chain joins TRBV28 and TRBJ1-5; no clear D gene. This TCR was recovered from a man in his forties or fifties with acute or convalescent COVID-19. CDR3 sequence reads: CASSLTREPQHF. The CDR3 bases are TGTGCCAGCAGTTTGACCCGGGAGCCCCAGCATTTT.